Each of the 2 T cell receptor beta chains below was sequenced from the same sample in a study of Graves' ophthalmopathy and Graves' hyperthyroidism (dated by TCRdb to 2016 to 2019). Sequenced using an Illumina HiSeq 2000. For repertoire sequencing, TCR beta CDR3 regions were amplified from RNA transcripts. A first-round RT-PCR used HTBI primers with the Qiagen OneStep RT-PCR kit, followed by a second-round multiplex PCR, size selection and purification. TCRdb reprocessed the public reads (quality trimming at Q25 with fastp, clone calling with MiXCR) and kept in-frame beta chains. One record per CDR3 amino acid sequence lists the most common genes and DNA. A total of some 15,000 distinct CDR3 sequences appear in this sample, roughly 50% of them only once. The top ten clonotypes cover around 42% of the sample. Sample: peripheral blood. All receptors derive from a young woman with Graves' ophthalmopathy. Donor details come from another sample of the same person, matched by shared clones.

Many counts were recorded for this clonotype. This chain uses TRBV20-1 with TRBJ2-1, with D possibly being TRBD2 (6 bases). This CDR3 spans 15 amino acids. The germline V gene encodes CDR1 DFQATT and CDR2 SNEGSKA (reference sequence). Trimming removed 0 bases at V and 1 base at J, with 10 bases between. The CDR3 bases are TGCAGTGCTAGAGAGGCGGGGTGGTCCTACAATGAGCAGTTCTTC. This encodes CSAREAGWSYNEQFF.

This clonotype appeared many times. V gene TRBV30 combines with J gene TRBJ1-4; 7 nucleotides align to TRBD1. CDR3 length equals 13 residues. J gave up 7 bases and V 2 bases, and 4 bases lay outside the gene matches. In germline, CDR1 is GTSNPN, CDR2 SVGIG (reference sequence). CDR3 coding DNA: TGTGCCTGGAGTCCAGACAGGGTTGAAAAACTGTTTTTT. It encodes CAWSPDRVEKLFF.